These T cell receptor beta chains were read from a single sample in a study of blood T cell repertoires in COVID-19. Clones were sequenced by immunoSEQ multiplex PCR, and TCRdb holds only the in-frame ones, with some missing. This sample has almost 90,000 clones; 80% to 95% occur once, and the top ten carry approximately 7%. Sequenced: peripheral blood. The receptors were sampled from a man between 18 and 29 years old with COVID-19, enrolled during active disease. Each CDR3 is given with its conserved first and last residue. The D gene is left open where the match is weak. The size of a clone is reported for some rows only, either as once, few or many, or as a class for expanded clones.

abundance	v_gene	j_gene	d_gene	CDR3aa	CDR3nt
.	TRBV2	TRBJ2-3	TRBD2	CASSAGAGGPDTQYF	TGTGCCAGCAGTGCGGGCGCGGGAGGCCCAGATACGCAGTATTTT
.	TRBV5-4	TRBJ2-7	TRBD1	CASSIGISDREFALYEQYF	TGTGCCAGCAGCATAGGAATATCGGACAGGGAATTTGCCCTCTACGAGCAGTACTTC
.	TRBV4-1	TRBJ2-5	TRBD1	CASSQLDPWDREETQYF	TGCGCCAGCAGCCAGCTCGACCCCTGGGACAGAGAAGAGACCCAGTACTTC
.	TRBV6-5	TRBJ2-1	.	CAIRRGGDEQFF	TGTGCCATTCGCAGGGGAGGGGATGAGCAGTTCTTC
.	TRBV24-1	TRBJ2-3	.	CATGLGADTQYF	TGTGCCACTGGACTCGGAGCAGATACGCAGTATTTT
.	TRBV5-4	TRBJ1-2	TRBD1	CASSRRPGQGGDYGYTF	TGTGCCAGCAGCCGCAGACCGGGACAGGGCGGGGATTATGGCTACACCTTC
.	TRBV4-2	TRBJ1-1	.	CASSHQGGTEAFF	TGTGCCAGCAGCCACCAGGGCGGCACTGAAGCTTTCTTT
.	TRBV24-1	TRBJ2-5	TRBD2	CATRSCIAGGGTQYF	TGTGCCACCAGGTCCTGTATAGCGGGAGGGGGGACCCAGTACTTC
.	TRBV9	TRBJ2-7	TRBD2	CASSGGRLYF	TGTGCCAGCAGCGGCGGGAGATTGTACTTC
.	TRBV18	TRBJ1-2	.	CASSPPTGDQHLYGYTF	TGTGCCAGCTCACCACCGACAGGCGATCAGCACTTATATGGCTACACCTTC
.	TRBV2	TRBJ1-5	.	CASSPSGRSNQPQHF	TGTGCCAGCAGTCCCTCCGGGAGGAGCAATCAGCCCCAGCATTTT
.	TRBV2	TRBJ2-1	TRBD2	CASNGLAAYNEQFF	TGTGCCAGCAACGGACTAGCTGCCTACAATGAGCAGTTCTTC
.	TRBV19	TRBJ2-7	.	CASSVGATGPDEQYF	TGTGCCAGTAGTGTGGGGGCGACGGGTCCAGACGAGCAGTACTTC
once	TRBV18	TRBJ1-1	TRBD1	CASSNDRDTEAFF	TGTGCCAGCTCTAATGACAGGGACACTGAAGCTTTCTTT
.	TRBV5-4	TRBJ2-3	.	CASSPRGQSTDTQYF	TGTGCCAGCAGCCCACGGGGACAAAGCACAGATACGCAGTATTTT
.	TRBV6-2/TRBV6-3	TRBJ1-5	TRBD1	CASSRTGFNQPQHF	TGTGCCAGCAGTCGGACAGGGTTCAATCAGCCCCAGCATTTT
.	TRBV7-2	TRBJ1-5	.	CASSLVPGQTSNQPQHF	TGTGCCAGCAGCTTAGTGCCTGGGCAAACTAGCAATCAGCCCCAGCATTTT
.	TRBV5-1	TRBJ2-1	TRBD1	CASSFMDRDNNEQFF	TGCGCCAGCAGCTTTATGGACAGGGACAACAATGAGCAGTTCTTC
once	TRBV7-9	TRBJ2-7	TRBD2	CASSGPSGSSYEQYF	TGTGCCAGCAGCGGCCCTAGCGGGAGTTCCTACGAGCAGTACTTC
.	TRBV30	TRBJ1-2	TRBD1	CAWSGAGGVLPYGYTF	TGTGCCTGGAGTGGGGCAGGGGGAGTCCTTCCCTATGGCTACACCTTC
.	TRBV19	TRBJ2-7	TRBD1	CASSIGTGLYEQYF	TGTGCCAGTAGTATAGGGACAGGGCTCTACGAGCAGTACTTC
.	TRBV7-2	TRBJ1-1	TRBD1	CASRRGTVLNTEAFF	TGTGCCAGCAGAAGGGGGACAGTACTAAACACTGAAGCTTTCTTT
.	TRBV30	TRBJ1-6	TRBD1	CAWVTGDGSPLHF	TGTGCCTGGGTCACAGGGGATGGTTCACCCCTCCACTTT
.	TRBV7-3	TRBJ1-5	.	CASARDSNQPQHF	TGTGCCAGTGCCCGCGATAGCAATCAGCCCCAGCATTTT
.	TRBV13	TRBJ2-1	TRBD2	CASSLRLATRDEQFF	TGTGCCAGCAGCTTGAGACTAGCGACCCGGGATGAGCAGTTCTTC
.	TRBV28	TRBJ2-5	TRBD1	CASSLDRGQGQETQYF	TGTGCCAGCAGTCTGGATAGGGGACAGGGGCAAGAGACCCAGTACTTC
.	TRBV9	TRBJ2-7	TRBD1	CASTPGQNPLEQYF	TGTGCCAGCACACCGGGACAGAATCCTCTCGAGCAGTACTTC
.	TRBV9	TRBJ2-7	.	CASSVDPLSREHF	TGTGCCAGCAGCGTAGACCCCCTATCGAGGGAACACTTC
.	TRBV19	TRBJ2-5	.	CASSQGSQETQYF	TGTGCCAGTAGTCAGGGGTCCCAAGAGACCCAGTACTTC
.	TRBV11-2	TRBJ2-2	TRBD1	CASSVRGTGETGELFF	TGTGCCAGCAGCGTTAGAGGGACAGGGGAAACCGGGGAGCTGTTTTTT